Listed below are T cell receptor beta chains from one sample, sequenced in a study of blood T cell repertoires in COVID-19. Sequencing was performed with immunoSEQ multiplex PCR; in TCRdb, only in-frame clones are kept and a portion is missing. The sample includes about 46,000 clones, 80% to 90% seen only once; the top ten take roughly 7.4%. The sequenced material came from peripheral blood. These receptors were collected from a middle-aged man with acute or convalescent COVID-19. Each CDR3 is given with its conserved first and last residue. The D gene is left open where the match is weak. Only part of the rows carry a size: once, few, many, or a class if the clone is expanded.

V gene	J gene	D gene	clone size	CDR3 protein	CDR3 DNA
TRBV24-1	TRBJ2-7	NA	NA	CATSEAGTRSYEQYF	TGTGCCACCAGTGAGGCCGGGACACGTTCCTACGAGCAGTACTTC
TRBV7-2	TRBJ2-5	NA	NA	CASSLSVGAAETQYF	TGTGCCAGCAGCTTATCGGTGGGCGCTGCGGAGACCCAGTACTTC
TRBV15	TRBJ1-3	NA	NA	CATSIWGESNTIYF	TGTGCCACCAGCATATGGGGGGAGAGTAACACCATATATTTT
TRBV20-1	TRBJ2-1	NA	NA	CSVEPYSEQFF	TGCAGTGTCGAGCCCTACTCCGAGCAGTTCTTC
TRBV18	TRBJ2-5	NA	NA	CASSPGLEETQYF	TGTGCCAGCTCACCGGGACTGGAAGAGACCCAGTACTTC
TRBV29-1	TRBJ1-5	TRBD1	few	CSVVQGDRQPQHF	TGCAGCGTTGTCCAGGGGGACCGGCAGCCCCAGCATTTT
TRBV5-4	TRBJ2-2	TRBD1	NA	CASSFTGASTGELFF	TGTGCCAGCAGCTTTACAGGGGCCTCTACCGGGGAGCTGTTTTTT
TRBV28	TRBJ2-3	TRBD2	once	CASSLVGTSGSLDTQYF	TGTGCCAGCAGTTTAGTGGGGACTAGCGGGAGTTTAGATACGCAGTATTTT
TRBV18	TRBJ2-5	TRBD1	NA	CASSPPGQGYETQYF	TGTGCCAGCTCACCACCGGGACAGGGATATGAGACCCAGTACTTC
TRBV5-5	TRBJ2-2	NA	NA	CASSRTSPNTGELFF	TGTGCCAGCAGTCGGACTTCCCCGAACACCGGGGAGCTGTTTTTT
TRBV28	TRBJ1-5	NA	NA	CASSQGGPGQPQHF	TGTGCCAGCAGTCAGGGCGGCCCAGGACAGCCCCAGCATTTT
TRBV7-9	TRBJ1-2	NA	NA	CASSLSILLGGNYGYTF	TGTGCCAGCAGCTTATCTATTTTACTGGGCGGGAACTATGGCTACACCTTC
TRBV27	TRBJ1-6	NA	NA	CASSFDARYPSYNSPLHF	TGTGCCAGCAGTTTTGATGCCCGGTACCCTTCATATAATTCACCCCTCCACTTT
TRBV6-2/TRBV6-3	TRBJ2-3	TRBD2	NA	CASSRPPGGTTDTQYF	TGTGCCAGCAGTCGTCCCCCCGGGGGGACTACAGATACGCAGTATTTT
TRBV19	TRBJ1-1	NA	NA	CASSNQGVGTEAFF	TGTGCCAGTAGTAACCAGGGTGTCGGGACTGAAGCTTTCTTT
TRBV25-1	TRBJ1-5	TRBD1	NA	CASSEGTGTNQPQHF	TGTGCCAGCAGTGAAGGGACAGGGACAAATCAGCCCCAGCATTTT
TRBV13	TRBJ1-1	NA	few	CASSLGTTKQGPEAFF	TGTGCCAGCAGCTTAGGGACGACCAAACAGGGCCCCGAAGCTTTCTTT
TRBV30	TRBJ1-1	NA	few	CAWSRGTDTEAFF	TGTGCCTGGAGTCGGGGGACGGACACTGAAGCTTTCTTT
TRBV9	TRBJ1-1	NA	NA	CASSVTRNTEAFF	TGTGCCAGCAGCGTTACACGGAACACTGAAGCTTTCTTT
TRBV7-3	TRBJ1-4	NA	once	CASSSERGEKLFF	TGTGCCAGCAGCTCCGAAAGAGGGGAAAAACTGTTTTTT
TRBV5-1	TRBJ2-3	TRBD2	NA	CASRTGLAGGIDTQYF	TGCGCCAGCAGAACGGGACTAGCGGGAGGAATAGATACGCAGTATTTT
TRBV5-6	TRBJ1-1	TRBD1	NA	CASSPGTGKGRGTEAFF	TGTGCCAGCAGCCCCGGGACAGGGAAAGGCCGCGGCACTGAAGCTTTCTTT
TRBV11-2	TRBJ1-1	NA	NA	CASSGQLNTEAFF	TGTGCCAGCAGCGGACAGTTGAACACTGAAGCTTTCTTT
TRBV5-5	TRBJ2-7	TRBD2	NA	CASSPGTTYEQYF	TGTGCCAGCAGCCCTGGGACTACCTACGAGCAGTACTTC
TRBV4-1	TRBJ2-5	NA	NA	CASSPQGQTSQETQYF	TGCGCCAGCAGCCCTCAAGGACAAACAAGTCAAGAGACCCAGTACTTC
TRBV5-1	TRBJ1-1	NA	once	CASSWAGLGQNTEAFF	TGCGCCAGCAGCTGGGCGGGGTTGGGGCAGAACACTGAAGCTTTCTTT
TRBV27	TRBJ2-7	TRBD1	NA	CASGETGLTSEQYF	TGTGCCAGCGGCGAGACAGGGCTTACAAGCGAGCAGTACTTC
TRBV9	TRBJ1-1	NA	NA	CASSAPGGLNTEAFF	TGTGCCAGCAGCGCTCCTGGGGGCTTGAACACTGAAGCTTTCTTT
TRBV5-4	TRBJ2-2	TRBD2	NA	CASFGTSGTGELFF	TGTGCCAGCTTCGGGACTAGCGGCACCGGGGAGCTGTTTTTT
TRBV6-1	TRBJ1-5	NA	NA	CASSEGQGAAQPQHF	TGTGCCAGCAGTGAAGGGCAGGGCGCAGCTCAGCCCCAGCATTTT
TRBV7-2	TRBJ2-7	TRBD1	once	CASSLVTGNEQYF	TGTGCCAGCAGCTTGGTGACAGGGAACGAGCAGTACTTC
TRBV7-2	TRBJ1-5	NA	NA	CASSSSGGRNQPQHF	TGTGCCAGCAGCTCATCGGGGGGGCGCAATCAGCCCCAGCATTTT
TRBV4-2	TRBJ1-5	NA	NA	CASSQGPGDNQPQHF	TGTGCCAGCAGCCAAGGACCAGGGGACAATCAGCCCCAGCATTTT
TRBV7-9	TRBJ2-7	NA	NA	CASSLVSSGEQYF	TGTGCCAGCAGCTTAGTTTCCTCGGGGGAGCAGTACTTC
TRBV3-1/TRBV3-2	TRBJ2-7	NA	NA	CASSQLDTGYEQYF	TGTGCCAGCAGCCAGTTAGATACAGGTTACGAGCAGTACTTC
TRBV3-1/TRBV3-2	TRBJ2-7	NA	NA	CASSGDSYEQYF	TGTGCCAGCAGTGGAGACAGCTACGAGCAGTACTTC
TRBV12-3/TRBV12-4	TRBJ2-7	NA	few	CASTPPAGSEQYF	TGTGCCAGCACCCCGCCGGCGGGATCCGAGCAGTACTTC
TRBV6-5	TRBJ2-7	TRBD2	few	CAHGRELSYEQYF	TGTGCCCACGGGCGGGAGCTTTCCTACGAGCAGTACTTC
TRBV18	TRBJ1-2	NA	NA	CASSLTGLEGYTF	TGTGCCAGCTCACTAACAGGGTTGGAAGGCTACACCTTC
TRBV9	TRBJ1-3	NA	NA	CASSVVGGASPGNTIYF	TGTGCCAGCAGCGTAGTGGGGGGGGCGAGCCCTGGAAACACCATATATTTT
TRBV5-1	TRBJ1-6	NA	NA	CASSLVGKPEENSPLHF	TGCGCCAGCAGCTTGGTTGGGAAGCCGGAGGAGAATTCACCCCTCCACTTT